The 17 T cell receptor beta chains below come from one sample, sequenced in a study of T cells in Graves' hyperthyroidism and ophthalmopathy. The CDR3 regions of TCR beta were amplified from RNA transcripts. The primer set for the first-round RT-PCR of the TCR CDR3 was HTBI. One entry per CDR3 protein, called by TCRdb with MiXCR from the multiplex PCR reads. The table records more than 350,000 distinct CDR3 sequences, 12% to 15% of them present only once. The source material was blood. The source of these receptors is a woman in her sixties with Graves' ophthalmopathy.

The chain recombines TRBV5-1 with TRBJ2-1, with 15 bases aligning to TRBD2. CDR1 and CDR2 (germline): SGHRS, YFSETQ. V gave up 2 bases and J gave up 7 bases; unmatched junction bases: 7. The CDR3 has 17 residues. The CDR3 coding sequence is TGCGCCAGCAGCTTAGCTACCGGGACTAGCGGGAGGAATGAGCAGTTCTTC. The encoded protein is CASSLATGTSGRNEQFF.

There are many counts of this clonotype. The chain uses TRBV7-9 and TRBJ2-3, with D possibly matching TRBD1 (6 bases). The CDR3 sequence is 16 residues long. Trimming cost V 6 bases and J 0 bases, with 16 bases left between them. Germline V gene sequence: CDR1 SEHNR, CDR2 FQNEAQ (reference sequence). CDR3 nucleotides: TGTGCCAGCAGATACGGGCAGGGGATCAGCACAGATACGCAGTATTTT. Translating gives CASRYGQGISTDTQYF.

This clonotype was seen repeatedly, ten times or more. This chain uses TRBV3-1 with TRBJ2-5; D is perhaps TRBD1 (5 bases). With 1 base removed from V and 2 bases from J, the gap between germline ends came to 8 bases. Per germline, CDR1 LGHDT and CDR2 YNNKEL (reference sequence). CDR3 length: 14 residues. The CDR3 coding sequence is TGTGCCAGCAGCCAAGTTCAGGGTCAAGAGACCCAGTACTTC. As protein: CASSQVQGQETQYF.

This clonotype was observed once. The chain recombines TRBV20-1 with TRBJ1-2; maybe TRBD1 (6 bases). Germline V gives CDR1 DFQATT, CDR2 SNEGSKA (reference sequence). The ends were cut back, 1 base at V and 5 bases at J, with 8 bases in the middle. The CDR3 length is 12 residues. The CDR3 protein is CSARGQGYGYTF. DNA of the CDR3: TGCAGTGCTAGAGGTCAGGGGTATGGCTACACCTTC.

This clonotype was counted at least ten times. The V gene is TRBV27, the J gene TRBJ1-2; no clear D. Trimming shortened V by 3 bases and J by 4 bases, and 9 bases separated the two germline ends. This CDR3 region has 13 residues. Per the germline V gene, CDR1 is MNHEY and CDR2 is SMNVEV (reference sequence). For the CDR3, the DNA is TGTGCCAGCAGTTTTGTGGCGCCCTATGGCTACACCTTC. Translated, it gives CASSFVAPYGYTF.

The DNA of the CDR3 is TGTGCCAGCACGGCACCCCGGTCGAGCAATCAGCCCCAGCATTTT. Amino acids: CASTAPRSSNQPQHF. The gene calls are TRBV28 and TRBJ1-5; D uncertain. The germline V gene encodes CDR1 MDHEN and CDR2 SYDVKM. V lost 7 bases to trimming and J lost 1 base, with 14 bases between them. This CDR3 contains 15 residues.

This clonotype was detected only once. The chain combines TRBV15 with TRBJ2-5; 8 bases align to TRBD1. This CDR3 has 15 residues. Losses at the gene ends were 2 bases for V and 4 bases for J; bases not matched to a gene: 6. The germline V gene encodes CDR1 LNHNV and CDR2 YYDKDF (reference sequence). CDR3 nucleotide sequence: TGTGCCACCAGCAGACCTACAGGGGGAGCAGAGACCCAGTACTTC. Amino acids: CATSRPTGGAETQYF.

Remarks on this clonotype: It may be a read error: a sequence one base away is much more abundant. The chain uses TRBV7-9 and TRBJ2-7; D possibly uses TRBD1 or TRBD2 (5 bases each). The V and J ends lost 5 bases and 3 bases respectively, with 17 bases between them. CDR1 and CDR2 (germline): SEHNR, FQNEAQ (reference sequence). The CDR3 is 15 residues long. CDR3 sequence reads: CASSTGPAAHYEQYF. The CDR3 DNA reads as TGTGCCAGCAGCACGGGACCAGCGGCTCACTACGAGCAGTACTTC. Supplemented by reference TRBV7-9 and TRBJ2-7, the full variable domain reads DTGVSQNPRHKITKRGQNVTFRCDPISEHNRLYWYRQTLGQGPEFLTYFQNEAQLEKSRLLSDRFSAERPKGSFSTLEIQRTEQGDSAMYLCASSTGPAAHYEQYFGPGTRLTVT.

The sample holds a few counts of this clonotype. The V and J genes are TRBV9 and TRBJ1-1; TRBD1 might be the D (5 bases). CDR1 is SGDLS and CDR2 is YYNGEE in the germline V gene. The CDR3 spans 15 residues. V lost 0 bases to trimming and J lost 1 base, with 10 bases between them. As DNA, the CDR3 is TGTGCCAGCAGCGTAGATCCAGGGAGGAACACTGAAGCTTTCTTT. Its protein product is CASSVDPGRNTEAFF.

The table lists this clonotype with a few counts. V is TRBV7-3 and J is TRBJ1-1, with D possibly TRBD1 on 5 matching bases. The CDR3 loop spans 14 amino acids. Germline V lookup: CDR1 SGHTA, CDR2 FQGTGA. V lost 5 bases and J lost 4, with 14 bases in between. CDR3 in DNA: TGTGCCAGCAGCCAGGCGCAGGGCGGCACTGAAGCTTTCTTT. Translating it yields CASSQAQGGTEAFF.

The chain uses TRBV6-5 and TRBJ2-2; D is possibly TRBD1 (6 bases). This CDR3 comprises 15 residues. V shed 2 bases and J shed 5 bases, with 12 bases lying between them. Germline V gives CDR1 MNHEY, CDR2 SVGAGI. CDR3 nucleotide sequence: TGTGCCAGCAGTTACGGGGGCAGGGGTACCGGGGAGCTGTTTTTT. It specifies CASSYGGRGTGELFF.

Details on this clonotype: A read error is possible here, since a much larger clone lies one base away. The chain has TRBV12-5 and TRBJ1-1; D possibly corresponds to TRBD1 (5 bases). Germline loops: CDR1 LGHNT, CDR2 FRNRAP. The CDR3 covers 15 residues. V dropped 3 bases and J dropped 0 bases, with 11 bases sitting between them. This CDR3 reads CASGFGEGMNTEAFF. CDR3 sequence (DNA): TGTGCTAGTGGTTTCGGTGAGGGGATGAACACTGAAGCTTTCTTT.

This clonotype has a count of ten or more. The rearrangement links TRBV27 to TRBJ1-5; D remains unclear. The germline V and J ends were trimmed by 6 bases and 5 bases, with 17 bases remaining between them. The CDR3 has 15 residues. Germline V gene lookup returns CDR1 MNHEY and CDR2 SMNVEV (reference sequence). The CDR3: CASSDGDSSYQPQHF. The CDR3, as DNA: TGTGCCAGCAGCGACGGGGATAGTTCCTATCAGCCCCAGCATTTT.

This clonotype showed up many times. The CDR3 nucleotides are TGTGCCAGCAGCCAGCGACTAGCATATGAGCAGTTCTTC. It codes for CASSQRLAYEQFF. This chain links TRBV11-1 with TRBJ2-1, with TRBD2 matching 7 bases. This CDR3 contains 13 residues. Germline V CDR1 and CDR2: SGHAT, FQDESV (reference sequence). J was trimmed by 8 bases and V by 5 bases; bases with no gene match: 6.

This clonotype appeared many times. CDR3 in amino acids: CSARTSDRGRRYGYTF. CDR3 nucleotide sequence: TGCAGTGCTAGAACCTCAGACAGGGGGCGTAGATATGGCTACACCTTC. V and J are TRBV20-1 and TRBJ1-2; 10 positions match TRBD1. This CDR3 has 16 residues. The V and J ends lost 2 bases and 5 bases, in that order; junction bases with no gene match: 11. The germline V gene has CDR1 DFQATT and CDR2 SNEGSKA (reference sequence).

CDR3 sequence: CASSSTGSSPLHF. CDR3 DNA sequence: TGTGCCAGCAGTTCAACAGGGTCCTCACCCCTCCACTTT. The V gene is TRBV12-3 or TRBV12-4, the J gene TRBJ1-6, with D possibly being TRBD1 (6 bases). The CDR3 spans 13 residues. Trimming took off 4 bases at V and 10 bases at J, with 11 bases between the two ends.

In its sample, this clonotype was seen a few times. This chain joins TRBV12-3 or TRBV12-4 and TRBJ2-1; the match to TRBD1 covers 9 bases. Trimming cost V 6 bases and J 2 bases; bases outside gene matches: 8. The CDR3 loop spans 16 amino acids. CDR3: CASSRQGEIPYNEQFF. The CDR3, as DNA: TGTGCCAGCAGCCGACAGGGGGAGATTCCCTACAATGAGCAGTTCTTC.